A single T cell receptor beta chain is shown here with its context. What it binds is unknown. It was with 60 Vbeta and 13 Jbeta primers that the PCR ran. Profiled with immunoSEQ multiplex PCR; TCRdb holds only in-frame clones, not every one. This sample has about 55,000 clones; around four fifths occur once, and the top ten carry 1.6%. Germline V gene lookup returns CDR1 SGHDT and CDR2 YYEEEE. The CDR3 is 17 amino acids. V lost 0 bases and J lost 9; bases outside the gene matches: 12. The data originate from a study of cytomegalovirus exposure and HLA in healthy donors. About the study: Among about 179 million T cells, an earlier analysis found approximately 110 million unique TCR beta sequences. Study results and caveats: The authors listed over 150 TCR beta chains as cytomegalovirus-associated. Immune exposure data for these donors was limited to CMV serostatus. Rare TCR sequences dominated, though some public TCRs recurred in many donors.

Sequencing was performed on PBMCs. The chain is built from TRBV5-6 and TRBJ2-2; 9 bases match TRBD1. This TCR was sampled from a man younger than 45 in good health and CMV-seronegative. The DNA of the CDR3 is TGTGCCAGCAGCTTGGTCCGGGGGGACAGGGCCGCACGGGAGCTGTTTTTT. Translated, it gives CASSLVRGDRAARELFF.